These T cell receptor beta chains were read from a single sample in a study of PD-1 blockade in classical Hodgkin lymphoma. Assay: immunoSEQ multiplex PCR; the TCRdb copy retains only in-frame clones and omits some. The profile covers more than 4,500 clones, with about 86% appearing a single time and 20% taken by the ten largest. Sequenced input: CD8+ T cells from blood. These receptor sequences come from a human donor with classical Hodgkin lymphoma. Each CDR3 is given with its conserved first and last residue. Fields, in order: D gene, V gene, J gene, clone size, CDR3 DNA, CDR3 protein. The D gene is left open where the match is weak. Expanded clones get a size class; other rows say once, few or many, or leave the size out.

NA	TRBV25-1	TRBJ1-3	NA	TGTGCCAGCAGTGAATCTTTGCGAAACACCATATATTTT	CASSESLRNTIYF
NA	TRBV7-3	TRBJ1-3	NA	TGTGCCAGCAGCTTAACCAGACAGCCTGGAAACACCATATATTTT	CASSLTRQPGNTIYF
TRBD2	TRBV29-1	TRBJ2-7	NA	TGCAGCGTTGTACTAGCGGAACCCTACGAGCAGTACTTC	CSVVLAEPYEQYF
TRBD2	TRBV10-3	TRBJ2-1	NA	TGTGCCACCGGGACTAGCGGGAGGCCCAATGAGCAGTTCTTC	CATGTSGRPNEQFF
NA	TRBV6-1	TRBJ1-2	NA	TGTGCCAGCAGTGAAGGTTCTGAGGCTTCCGGCTACACCTTC	CASSEGSEASGYTF
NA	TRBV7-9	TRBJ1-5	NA	TGTGCCAGCAGCTCCGAGGGGTTTTTGGGCCAGCCCCAGCATTTT	CASSSEGFLGQPQHF
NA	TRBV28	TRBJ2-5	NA	TGTGCCAGCAGCACAGCGGACAGCGGTGGCCCGGAGACCCAGTACTTC	CASSTADSGGPETQYF
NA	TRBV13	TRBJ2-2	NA	TGTGCCAGCAACCTCAGGGGTTCCACCGGGGAGCTGTTTTTT	CASNLRGSTGELFF
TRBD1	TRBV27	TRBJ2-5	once	TGTGCCAGCAGTCACGCTTATTACAGGGGCGGGTACCAAGAGACCCAGTACTTC	CASSHAYYRGGYQETQYF
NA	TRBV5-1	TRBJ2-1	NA	TGCGCCAGCAGCTTGGTGGGGGGAAGAAATGAGCAGTTCTTC	CASSLVGGRNEQFF
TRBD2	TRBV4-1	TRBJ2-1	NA	TGCGCCAGCAGAGCCCGAGCGGGAATCTCCTACAATGAGCAGTTCTTC	CASRARAGISYNEQFF
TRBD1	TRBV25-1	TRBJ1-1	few	TGTGCCAGCAGTGGCAGGGGGGGAAACACTGAAGCTTTCTTT	CASSGRGGNTEAFF
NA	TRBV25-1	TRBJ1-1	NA	TGTGCCAGCAGTGATTCGGGCACTGAAGCTTTCTTT	CASSDSGTEAFF
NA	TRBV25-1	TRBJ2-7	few	TGTGCCAGCAGTGAATCCTTGGACAGCTCCTACGAGCAGTACTTC	CASSESLDSSYEQYF
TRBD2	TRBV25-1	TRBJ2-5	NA	TGTGCCAGCAGTGAAAGGAGGGCTAGCGGAGATGTCCAAGAGACCCAGTACTTC	CASSERRASGDVQETQYF
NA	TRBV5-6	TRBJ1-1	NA	TGTGCCAGCAGTAGCCATCCCGAGAACACTGAAGCTTTCTTT	CASSSHPENTEAFF
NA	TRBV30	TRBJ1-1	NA	TGTGCCTGGAGTGAGGCCGGGACTGAAGCTTTCTTT	CAWSEAGTEAFF
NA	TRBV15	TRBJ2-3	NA	TGTGCCACCAGCAGGGAGCGGGCGACAGATACGCAGTATTTT	CATSRERATDTQYF
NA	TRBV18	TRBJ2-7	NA	TGTGCCGCAGCTGCTTATCCATGGGAGCAGTACTTC	CAAAAYPWEQYF
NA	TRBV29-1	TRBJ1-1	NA	TGCAGCGTTACTCCCGGGGACACTGAAGCTTCCTTT	CSVTPGDTEASF
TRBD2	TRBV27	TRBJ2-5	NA	TGTGCCAGCAGTTTTTATACTAGCGGCGGCGAGACCCAGTACTTC	CASSFYTSGGETQYF
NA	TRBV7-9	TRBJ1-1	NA	TGTGCCAGCAGCTCGGACTGGGCCCCGAACACTGAAGCTTTCTTT	CASSSDWAPNTEAFF
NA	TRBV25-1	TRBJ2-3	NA	TGTGCCAGCAGGGAATCAACAGGAAGGGGGTTCGCAGATACGCAGTATTTT	CASRESTGRGFADTQYF